In its sample, the clone carrying this T cell receptor (beta chain) was seen once. As originally analysed: Amplification with reference gene primers provided the estimates of nucleated cell counts. The table came from immunoSEQ multiplex PCR; TCRdb's copy has only in-frame clones and leaves some out. V, J and clone size reflect that table, while D and trimming were determined from the DNA. The sample carries some 150,000 clones, 85% to 90% recorded once. The data are from a study of blood T cell repertoires in COVID-19. Study-wide context: Samples came from the United States, Italy and Spain, spanning acute and convalescent COVID-19. T cells, B-cell-depleted T cells, or PBMCs provided the cDNA or gDNA that served as material.

The sequence was collected from a woman in her thirties or forties with acute or convalescent COVID-19. The specimen sequenced was peripheral blood.

The CDR3, as DNA: TGTGCCACCAGTGATCGACTCCCCGGGGACAAAAGCTATGGCTACACCTTC. It codes for CATSDRLPGDKSYGYTF. The chain has TRBV24-1 and TRBJ1-2, with D maybe TRBD1 (6 bases). Trimming removed 3 bases at V and 4 bases at J, with 20 bases between. The V gene's germline CDR1 is KGHDR and CDR2 SFDVKD. This CDR3 is 17 amino acids long.